Each of the 31 T cell receptor beta chains below was sequenced from the same sample in a study of Japanese encephalitis immunity and Zika vaccine responses. For more than five days, PBMCs labeled with CFSE were cultured with peptide pools at roughly 1 ug/mL each. In TCRdb, the 5' RACE reads were re-called with MiXCR into one record per CDR3 protein. The data contain 350 to 550 distinct CDR3 sequences, about a tenth of them seen just once; the ten biggest clones take up 35% to 40%. Sequenced here: antigen-activated CD8+ T cells from blood, cultured, sampled during a Zika inactivated vaccine study. Receptors originate from an adult woman who received an inactivated Zika virus vaccine.

This clonotype ranks as medium-sized. CDR3 amino acids: CASSVVGGSNTEAFF. The CDR3, as DNA: TGTGCCAGCAGCGTAGTGGGTGGGTCGAACACTGAAGCTTTCTTT. The J gene is TRBJ1-1, the V gene TRBV9; D unclear. The CDR3 is made up of 15 amino acids. The germline CDR1 and CDR2 sequences are SGDLS and YYNGEE. Trimming pared 0 bases from V and 1 base from J, leaving 10 bases between.

This clonotype is classed as medium-sized. The V and J genes are TRBV10-1 and TRBJ2-1; weak D call: TRBD1 (7 bases). Germline-derived CDR1 and CDR2 are WNHNN and SYGVQD (reference sequence). Trimming removed 2 bases at V and 8 bases at J, with 13 bases between. There are 14 residues in the CDR3. In nucleotides, the CDR3 is TGCGCCAGCAGTGAGACCAGGGGGGAGTATGAGCAGTTCTTC. Translation gives CASSETRGEYEQFF.

This clonotype is large in the sample. The rearrangement joins TRBV11-2 to TRBJ2-7, with a possible D match to TRBD1 (6 bases). Per the germline V gene, CDR1 is SGHAT and CDR2 is FQNNGV. Trimming stripped 4 bases from V and 7 bases from J, with 20 bases between. The CDR3 sequence is 15 residues long. CDR3 DNA sequence: TGTGCCAGCAGCTCCGATTGGACAGAGCAAGTGGAGCAGTACTTC. It codes for CASSSDWTEQVEQYF.

This chain joins TRBV5-1 and TRBJ1-5; D is undetermined. Trimming cost V 4 bases and J 0 bases, with 11 bases left between them. The CDR3 runs 15 residues. Germline CDR1 and CDR2: SGHRS and YFSETQ. DNA for the CDR3: TGCGCCAGCAGCCCGGACGGAAATAGCAATCAGCCCCAGCATTTT. As protein: CASSPDGNSNQPQHF.

This clonotype is labeled as large. The chain recombines TRBV27 with TRBJ1-1; D may be TRBD1 (6 bases). The CDR3 is made up of 14 amino acids. The V end lost 2 bases, the J end lost 5 bases, and 12 bases lay between the germline ends. The germline gives CDR1 MNHEY, CDR2 SMNVEV (reference sequence). CDR3 DNA: TGTGCCAGCAGTTTAAGGGGGGGTCAAACTGAAGCTTTCTTT. Protein sequence: CASSLRGGQTEAFF.

In its sample, this clonotype is large. V is TRBV20-1 and J is TRBJ2-7; 10 nucleotides match TRBD2. This CDR3 contains 16 residues. V lost 3 bases, J lost 1 base, and 9 bases stayed unmatched. CDR1 DFQATT and CDR2 SNEGSKA come from the germline V gene (reference sequence). The CDR3 region has the DNA TGCAGTGCTAGGGAACTAGCGGGATGGATATCCTACGAGCAGTACTTC. It is translated as CSARELAGWISYEQYF.

This clonotype counts as large (0.1 to 1%). The chain is built from TRBV27 and TRBJ1-2, with D possibly TRBD1 on 5 matching bases. Trimming removed 5 bases from V and 7 bases from J, with 17 bases in between. The CDR3 is 14 residues long. The germline gives CDR1 MNHEY, CDR2 SMNVEV (reference sequence). Here the CDR3 DNA reads TGTGCCAGCAGTCTCATCGGGCAGGGCAGTGGCTACACCTTC. This codes for CASSLIGQGSGYTF.

As concerns this clonotype: This sequence may be a read error, since a much larger clone differs from it by one base. The V and J genes are TRBV20-1 and TRBJ1-5; 10 bases are a match to TRBD1. J was trimmed by 10 bases and V by 5 bases; bases with no gene match: 11. The CDR3 covers 14 residues. The V gene's germline CDR1 is DFQATT and CDR2 SNEGSKA (reference sequence). CDR3 nucleotides: TGCAGTGCTCGCCGCGGGACAGGGGTTCACCCCCAGCATTTT. It specifies CSARRGTGVHPQHF.

The rearrangement uses TRBV20-1 and TRBJ2-1, with a weak D call TRBD2 (7 bases). V was shortened by 3 bases and J by 6 bases, with 15 bases between the two germline ends. The CDR3 loop spans 14 amino acids. Germline-derived CDR1 and CDR2 are DFQATT and SNEGSKA (reference sequence). The CDR3 reads CSASTGGPVNEQFF. The CDR3 DNA sequence: TGCAGTGCTAGTACCGGGGGGCCCGTCAATGAGCAGTTCTTC.

V is TRBV29-1 and J is TRBJ1-5; 8 nucleotides line up with TRBD1. V shed 1 base and J 13 bases; nucleotides not matched to a gene: 15. Germline values: CDR1 SQVTM, CDR2 ANQGSEA. The CDR3 loop spans 15 amino acids. The CDR3 coding sequence is TGCAGCGTTGAAGTGGGGGCAGGGGGCAATCAGCGTCAGCATTTT. It codes for CSVEVGAGGNQRQHF.

The rearrangement links TRBV10-3 to TRBJ2-6, with 8 nucleotides matching TRBD1. V shed 6 bases, J shed 0 bases, and the junction held 10 bases outside the gene matches. Germline-derived CDR1 and CDR2 are ENHRY and SYGVKD. This CDR3 contains 18 residues. In nucleotides, the CDR3 is TGTGCCATCAGGGCGACAGGGGCCTCGGTCTCTGGGGCCAACGTCCTGACTTTC. It encodes CAIRATGASVSGANVLTF.

This clonotype is labeled large. The V and J genes are TRBV2 and TRBJ2-7; D call uncertain. The CDR3 consists of 11 residues. Deletions cut 5 bases from V and 3 bases from J, with 5 bases between. The germline V gene encodes CDR1 SNHLY and CDR2 FYNNEI. CDR3 loop: CASSSSYEQYF. CDR3 DNA: TGTGCCAGCAGTTCCAGCTACGAGCAGTACTTC.

In its sample, this clonotype is medium-sized (0.01 to 0.1%). The gene calls are TRBV20-1 and TRBJ2-7; tentatively, D is TRBD1 (7 bases). The V end was cut by 1 base, the J end by 2 bases, with 12 bases between. Germline CDR1 DFQATT, CDR2 SNEGSKA (reference sequence). CDR3 length equals 14 residues. The CDR3 nucleotides are TGCAGTGCTAGAGTGGAGGGGGCAGCCTACGAGCAGTACTTC. It codes for CSARVEGAAYEQYF.

The chain has TRBV28 and TRBJ2-1; D unresolved. This CDR3 is 12 amino acids long. Trimming left V 5 bases short and J 5 bases short, with 7 bases between. Germline CDR1 is MDHEN and CDR2 is SYDVKM. CDR3: CASSPTHNEQFF. As DNA, the CDR3 is TGTGCCAGCAGTCCTACTCACAATGAGCAGTTCTTC.

This clonotype was counted ten times or more. The CDR3 spells CASSHPGQGASEQYF. In DNA form, the CDR3 reads TGCGCCAGCAGCCATCCGGGACAGGGGGCGTCAGAGCAGTACTTC. This rearrangement joins TRBV4-1 to TRBJ2-7; 12 nucleotides match TRBD1. Germline values: CDR1 MGHRA, CDR2 YSYEKL. The CDR3 is 15 amino acids. V shed 3 bases, J shed 7 bases, and the junction held 7 bases outside the gene matches.

By share, this clonotype counts as medium-sized (0.01 to 0.1%). The chain combines TRBV6-6 with TRBJ1-3, with D possibly matching TRBD1 (5 bases). This CDR3 has 15 amino acids. CDR1 and CDR2 from the germline V gene are MNHNY and SVGAGI (reference sequence). Between the trimmed V and J ends, which lost 5 bases and 0 bases, there was a span of 11 bases. CDR3 in amino acids: CASSPRESSGNTIYF. CDR3 nucleotide sequence: TGTGCCAGCAGTCCCAGGGAGAGCTCTGGAAACACCATATATTTT.

By frequency in the sample, this clonotype is medium-sized (0.01 to 0.1%). V usage is TRBV9 and J usage is TRBJ2-2; D is possibly TRBD1 (6 bases). The CDR3 sequence is 12 residues long. V was clipped by 10 bases and J by 6 bases, with 13 bases between them. Germline V gene sequence: CDR1 SGDLS, CDR2 YYNGEE. DNA for the CDR3: TGTGCCTCCAACCCAGGGGCCGGGGAGCTGTTTTTT. Protein product: CASNPGAGELFF.

This clonotype is classed as large. The V and J genes are TRBV20-1 and TRBJ1-1; D possibly corresponds to TRBD1 (5 bases). Germline V gene lookup returns CDR1 DFQATT and CDR2 SNEGSKA (reference sequence). The CDR3 has 17 amino acids. The ends were cut back, 0 bases at V and 1 base at J, with 18 bases in the middle. The CDR3 nucleotides read TGCAGTGCTAGAGATCGGGGCAGCGCCCGGCGGAACACTGAAGCTTTCTTT. As protein: CSARDRGSARRNTEAFF.

Judged by abundance, this clonotype is medium-sized (0.01 to 0.1%). The chain employs TRBV19 and TRBJ1-1; D gene uncertain. Germline V gives CDR1 LNHDA, CDR2 SQIVND (reference sequence). V gave up 6 bases and J gave up 1 base, with 6 bases separating them. The CDR3 is 12 residues long. The CDR3 loop reads CASREGNTEAFF. CDR3 nucleotide sequence: TGTGCCAGTAGGGAGGGGAACACTGAAGCTTTCTTT.

This clonotype was detected a few times. The chain employs TRBV28 and TRBJ2-1; possibly TRBD1 for D (6 bases). The germline V gene has CDR1 MDHEN and CDR2 SYDVKM. This CDR3 has 17 amino acids. V dropped 2 bases and J dropped 10 bases, with 24 bases sitting between them. The CDR3 sequence is CASSLLSFGRQGIEQFF. CDR3 bases: TGTGCCAGCAGTTTACTTAGTTTTGGTCGGCAGGGGATAGAGCAGTTCTTC.

V usage is TRBV14 and J usage is TRBJ2-7; possibly TRBD1 for D (6 bases). From germline, CDR1 is SGHDN and CDR2 FVKESK. V lost 0 bases to trimming and J lost 2 bases, with 14 bases between them. The CDR3 runs 16 residues. CDR3 loop: CASSQDFWDKPYEQYF. The CDR3 DNA reads TGTGCCAGCAGCCAAGATTTCTGGGACAAGCCCTACGAGCAGTACTTC. The full variable domain, completed using reference TRBV14 and TRBJ2-7, is EAGVTQFPSHSVIEKGQTVTLRCDPISGHDNLYWYRRVMGKEIKFLLHFVKESKQDESGMPNNRFLAERTGGTYSTLKVQPAELEDSGVYFCASSQDFWDKPYEQYFGPGTRLTVT.

The chain employs TRBV7-2 and TRBJ2-7; 9 bases align to TRBD2. Germline values: CDR1 SGHTA, CDR2 FQGNSA. The CDR3 is 14 residues long. J gave up 5 bases and V 1 base, and 3 bases lay outside the gene matches. The CDR3 loop is CASSLGGGGDEQYF. CDR3 DNA sequence: TGTGCCAGCAGCTTAGGTGGCGGGGGGGACGAGCAGTACTTC.

This clonotype is judged medium-sized. V gene TRBV7-2 combines with J gene TRBJ2-7; tentatively, D is TRBD1 or TRBD2 (5 bases each). The length of the CDR3 is 18 residues. Germline CDR1 reads SGHTA; CDR2 reads FQGNSA. V lost 2 bases and J 0 bases, leaving 20 bases between the germline ends. The CDR3: CASSLRGVSRDDSYEQYF. DNA for the CDR3: TGTGCCAGCAGCTTACGGGGCGTTTCCCGGGACGACTCCTACGAGCAGTACTTC.

A few counts support this clonotype. The chain uses TRBV2 and TRBJ2-4, with unresolved D. The CDR3 contains 14 residues. In germline, CDR1 is SNHLY, CDR2 FYNNEI. The germline V and J ends were trimmed by 2 bases and 8 bases, with 13 bases remaining between them. CDR3 loop: CASSERISADIQYF. The CDR3 region has the DNA TGTGCCAGCAGTGAACGGATCTCGGCGGACATTCAGTACTTC.

This clonotype is labeled as large. CDR3 in DNA: TGCAGTGCTAGAGATCTTCGTTTGGGGGTTTCCTACAATGAGCAGTTCTTC. It translates to CSARDLRLGVSYNEQFF. The rearrangement uses TRBV20-1 and TRBJ2-1; D is possibly TRBD1 or TRBD2 (5 bases each). Deletions cut 0 bases from V and 1 base from J, with 16 bases between. The germline V gene has CDR1 DFQATT and CDR2 SNEGSKA (reference sequence). The CDR3 is made up of 17 amino acids.

Judged by abundance, this clonotype is medium-sized. CDR3 region: CASSLGSGTSYEQYF. DNA for the CDR3: TGTGCCAGCAGCTTAGGCTCCGGGACTAGCTACGAGCAGTACTTC. The chain couples TRBV11-3 to TRBJ2-7; TRBD2 aligns across 8 bases. There are 15 residues in the CDR3. CDR1 is SGHNT, CDR2 YENEEA, per germline. J lost 3 bases, V lost 1 base, and 5 bases had no gene match.

Within the sample, this clonotype is large (0.1 to 1%). The rearrangement links TRBV6-5 to TRBJ2-6; D remains unclear. Germline lookup yields CDR1 MNHEY and CDR2 SVGAGI. V was pared by 2 bases and J by 0 bases, with 5 bases between. This CDR3 is 15 amino acids long. Here the CDR3 DNA reads TGTGCCAGCAGTTACCGGGTCTCTGGGGCCAACGTCCTGACTTTC. Its protein product is CASSYRVSGANVLTF.

This clonotype has a count of ten or more. The V gene is TRBV20-1, the J gene TRBJ1-3; TRBD1 might be the D (6 bases). The V and J ends lost 3 bases and 1 base respectively, with 7 bases between them. The CDR3 is 13 amino acids. CDR1 and CDR2 (germline): DFQATT, SNEGSKA (reference sequence). CDR3 sequence (DNA): TGCAGTGCTAGTCAGGGGTCTGGAAACACCATATATTTT. Translated: CSASQGSGNTIYF.

In its sample, this clonotype is large. The rearrangement joins TRBV10-1 to TRBJ1-4; tentative D call: TRBD1 (6 bases). Germline loops: CDR1 WNHNN, CDR2 SYGVQD (reference sequence). The ends were cut back, 1 base at V and 5 bases at J, with 14 bases in the middle. CDR3 length: 16 amino acids. The CDR3 DNA is TGCGCCAGCAGTGAGTTACAGGGAGCCTCGAATGAAAAACTGTTTTTT. Translating gives CASSELQGASNEKLFF.

In its sample, this clonotype is medium-sized (0.01 to 0.1%). V and J are TRBV29-1 and TRBJ2-5, with D maybe TRBD2 (6 bases). The V gene lost 1 base and the J gene lost 4 bases, with 13 bases spanning the gap. There are 14 residues in the CDR3. The germline V gene has CDR1 SQVTM and CDR2 ANQGSEA. The CDR3 nucleotides read TGCAGCGTTGAAGGTTGGCAGGGAGGAGAGACCCAGTACTTC. Translating it yields CSVEGWQGGETQYF.

Of note for this clonotype: The DNA is omitted, as the CDR3 cannot be located on it reliably, and the CDR3 follows TCRdb's listing. The rearrangement links TRBV14 to TRBJ2-2; TRBD2, the table's D call, was not compared with the DNA. The CDR3 is 16 amino acids long, termini counted. From germline, CDR1 is SGHDN and CDR2 FVKESK. The CDR3 loop is CASSQPRGRNRGAVFF.